This T cell receptor beta chain was sequenced for a study of shared clonotypes between healthy human individuals. Across the whole study: Each donor's CD8 memory used one plate, CD8 naive two, each CD4 subset three.

Germline V gene lookup returns CDR1 SQVTM and CDR2 ANQGSEA. The CDR3 extends over 13 amino acids. V was pared by 3 bases and J by 0 bases, with 8 bases between. Sequenced by immunoSEQ multiplex PCR; TCRdb stores in-frame clones only, minus some. The sample includes millions of clones, roughly 93% of them seen just once. This TCR derives from a man between 18 and 35 years old in good health. Some clones in this sample may be carry-over from other donors' samples. Input material: naive CD4+ T cells from PBMCs. Regarding subset: CD45RA+ positively selected. This chain links TRBV29-1 with TRBJ2-5; D might be TRBD1 (5 bases). The chain's CDR3 is CSVEDKYQETQYF. In nucleotides, the CDR3 is TGCAGCGTTGAGGACAAGTACCAAGAGACCCAGTACTTC.